The entry below gives a single T cell receptor (beta chain) sequence along with its context. Grouping used clinical history reported by participants in a survey and questionnaire. The entry originates in a study of blood T cell repertoires in COVID-19. Study context: T cells, B-cell-depleted T cells, or PBMCs supplied cDNA or gDNA.

Produced via immunoSEQ multiplex PCR; TCRdb's table is partial and in-frame only. The data show around 270,000 clones, 75% to 90% seen once. Material: PBMCs or T cells enriched from blood (not recorded which). The sequence derives from a woman in her thirties who had recovered from COVID-19.

CDR3: CASSPDAGAADTQYF. The CDR3 DNA reads as TGCGCCAGCAGTCCCGATGCAGGGGCCGCAGATACGCAGTATTTT. The V and J genes are TRBV10-1 and TRBJ2-3, with a possible D match to TRBD1 (6 bases). The CDR3 length is 15 residues. From germline, CDR1 is WNHNN and CDR2 SYGVQD (reference sequence). V shed 5 bases and J shed 4 bases, with 16 bases lying between them.